This TCR beta chain stems from a study of T cell repertoires in cytomegalovirus infection. Overall study: Public TCR beta signatures indicated both CMV infection and matching HLA type.

In TCRdb, the reads were re-called with MiXCR into one record per CDR3 protein. The sample includes about 320,000 distinct CDR3 sequences, more than 8% of them seen just once. Overall study findings and caveats: HLA-C-restricted CMV clonotypes gave the most frequent clonotype in two of eight donors. There were carriers of CMV plus the relevant HLA, and cumulative public TCR beta family frequency identified them.

Concerning this clonotype: What it binds is not known.

This receptor was identified in a human donor in good health (CMV status not recorded). Some clones in this sample may be carry-over from other donors' samples. The sequenced sample was PBMCs.

As DNA, the CDR3 is TGTGCCAGCAGCGTGGGGGGGCTAGCGGGAGGAGGAAATGAGCAGTTCTTC. Residues: CASSVGGLAGGGNEQFF. This chain uses TRBV9 with TRBJ2-1; 11 bases line up with TRBD2. The V gene's germline CDR1 is SGDLS and CDR2 YYNGEE. There are 17 residues in the CDR3. J was trimmed by 7 bases and V by 2 bases; bases with no gene match: 11.